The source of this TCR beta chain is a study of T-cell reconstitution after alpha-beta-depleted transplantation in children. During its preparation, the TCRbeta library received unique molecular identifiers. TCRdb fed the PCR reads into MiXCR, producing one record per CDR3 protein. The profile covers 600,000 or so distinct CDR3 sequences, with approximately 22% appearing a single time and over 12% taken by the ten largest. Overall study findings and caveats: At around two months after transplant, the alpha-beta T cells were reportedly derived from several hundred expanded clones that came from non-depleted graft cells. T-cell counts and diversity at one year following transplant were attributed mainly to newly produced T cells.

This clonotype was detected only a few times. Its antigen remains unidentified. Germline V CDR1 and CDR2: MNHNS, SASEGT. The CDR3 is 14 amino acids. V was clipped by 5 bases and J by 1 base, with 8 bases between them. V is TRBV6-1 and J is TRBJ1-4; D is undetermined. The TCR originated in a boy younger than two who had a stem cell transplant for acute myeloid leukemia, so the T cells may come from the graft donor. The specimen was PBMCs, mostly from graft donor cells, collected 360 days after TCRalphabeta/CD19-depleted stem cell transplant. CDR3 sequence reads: CASSKHETNEKLFF. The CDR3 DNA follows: TGTGCCAGCAGTAAACACGAAACTAATGAAAAACTGTTTTTT.